This T cell receptor (beta chain) was recovered during a study of blood T cell repertoires in COVID-19. The table lists this clone with a count of one. How the authors handled the data: Estimation of nucleated cell counts relied on the amplification of reference gene primers. This table comes from immunoSEQ multiplex PCR, and its TCRdb copy is limited to in-frame clones, with some not included. V and J calls and clone size are as listed in that table; D and trimming were resolved from the DNA. The table records 450,000 to 500,000 clones, 80% to 90% of them present only once. Germline CDR1 and CDR2: KGHSH and LQKENI. V was clipped by 3 bases and J by 8 bases; unmatched bases: 6. The CDR3 spans 13 residues.

The chain has TRBV18 and TRBJ1-2; TRBD1 agrees at 7 bases. The sample was peripheral blood. The clonotype originates from a human donor in a cohort sampled during active COVID-19. The CDR3 reads CASSPEGAQGYTF. The DNA for the CDR3 is TGTGCCAGCTCACCGGAGGGGGCGCAGGGCTACACCTTC.